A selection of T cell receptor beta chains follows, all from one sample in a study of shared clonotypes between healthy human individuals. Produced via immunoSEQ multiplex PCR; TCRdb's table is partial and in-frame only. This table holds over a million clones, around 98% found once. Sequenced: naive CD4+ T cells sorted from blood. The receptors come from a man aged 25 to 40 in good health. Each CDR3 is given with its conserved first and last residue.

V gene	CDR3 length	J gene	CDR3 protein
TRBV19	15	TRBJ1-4	CASSRISTTNEKLFF
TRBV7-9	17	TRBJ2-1	CASSLARQGRGLDEQFF
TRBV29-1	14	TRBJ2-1	CSVGGRDPPRGQFF
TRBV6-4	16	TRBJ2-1	CASSGSGTGRYNEQFF
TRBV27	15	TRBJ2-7	CASSMAGPLPYEQYF
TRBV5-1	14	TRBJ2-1	CASSLDTGDNEQFF
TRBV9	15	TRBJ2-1	CASSVVGATYNEQFF
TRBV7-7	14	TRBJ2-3	CASSLGAGRDTQYF
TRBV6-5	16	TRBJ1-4	CASSYRGTGSNEKLFF
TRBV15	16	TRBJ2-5	CATSRDPTGGVKTQYF
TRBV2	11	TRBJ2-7	CATKFGYEQYF
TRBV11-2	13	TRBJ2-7	CASSFDSSYEQYF
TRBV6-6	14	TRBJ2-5	CASSWGVGQETQYF
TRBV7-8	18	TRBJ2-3	CASSLKREPTLFTDTQYF
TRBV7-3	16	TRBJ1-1	CASSSTGTGGRTEAFF
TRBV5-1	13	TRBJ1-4	CASSKDGNEKLFF
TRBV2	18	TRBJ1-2	CASSEGYGAGGAAYGYTF
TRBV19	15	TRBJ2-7	CASSIGARVDGEQYF
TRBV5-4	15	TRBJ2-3	CASSLSLSGSVAQYF
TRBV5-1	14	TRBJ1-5	CASSPDRGHGPQHF
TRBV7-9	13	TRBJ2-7	CASEASGTYEQYF